This T cell receptor (beta chain) stems from a study of T cells in Graves' hyperthyroidism and ophthalmopathy. Whole-study findings and limits: Among thyroid clonotypes expanded above 0.001, most also appeared in blood. It was a median around 6 months before onset that the model predicted ophthalmopathy.

Diagnosis of hyperthyroidism was new in patients aged 18 to 65, and its duration was under 2 months. Clinical symptoms, serum thyroxine and TRAb, thyroid ultrasound and orbital computed tomography together formed the diagnostic basis. Points on this clonotype: Its antigen is not known.

The CDR3 extends over 18 amino acids. Trimming cost V 7 bases and J 3 bases; bases outside gene matches: 15. Using RNA transcripts as the source, TCR beta CDR3 regions were amplified. An initial round of RT-PCR targeting the TCR CDR3 relied on the HTBI primer set. MiXCR was run by TCRdb on the multiplex PCR reads, yielding one entry per CDR3 protein. Counted here are roughly 96,000 distinct CDR3 sequences, about half occurring once; the ten biggest clones make up about 25%. The sequenced material came from blood. The genes are TRBV12-3 or TRBV12-4 and TRBJ2-7; 13 bases are shared with TRBD2. The receptor comes from a woman aged 40 to 50 with Graves' hyperthyroidism. CDR3 bases: TGTGCCAGCAACCTACAACTAGCGGGAGGGAGAAGGGGCTACGAGCAGTACTTC. Residues: CASNLQLAGGRRGYEQYF.